This record covers a single TCR beta chain. The source of the sample is a study of blood T cell repertoires in COVID-19. Study at large: In each case, the material was cDNA or gDNA derived from T cells, B-cell-depleted T cells, or PBMCs.

CDR3 length: 15 residues. After removal of 0 bases from V and 9 bases from J, the junction contained 6 bases not matched to a gene. The germline CDR1 and CDR2 sequences are SGDLS and YYNGEE. Enrollees, about 18 to 90 years old, lived in about two dozen US areas. Clinical history reported by participants formed the basis on which cohorts were assigned. Symptom resolution, clearance, or two negative PCRs marked donors in Cohort 3 as recovered. Profiling relied on immunoSEQ multiplex PCR, and the TCRdb table lists in-frame clones only, not all of them. The sample has 450,000 to 500,000 clones, 70% to 90% seen once.

The chain combines TRBV9 with TRBJ2-1; 10 bases are shared with TRBD2. The specimen was PBMCs or T cells enriched from blood (not recorded which). This sequence originates from a woman aged 55-70 years who had recovered from COVID-19. The CDR3 protein is CASSVVSGGTFEQFF. Here the CDR3 DNA reads TGTGCCAGCAGCGTAGTTAGCGGGGGGACTTTTGAGCAGTTCTTC.